The 27 T cell receptor beta chains given below trace back to one sample, sequenced in a study of shared T cell receptors in the human thymus. Using immunoSEQ multiplex PCR, the repertoire was profiled, and TCRdb retains in-frame clones only, with some absent. The top ten hold approximately 0.02% of the sample, which has some 400,000 clones, approximately 95% seen once. Source material: thymocytes. The receptor set was obtained from a human donor.

This clone was seen once. The V gene is TRBV9, the J gene TRBJ2-1, with TRBD2 matching 9 bases. V trimming: 2 bases; J trimming: 4 bases; junction bases outside the gene matches: 7. The CDR3 covers 16 residues. Germline CDR1 reads SGDLS; CDR2 reads YYNGEE. CDR3 DNA sequence: TGTGCCAGCAGCGTGTCGAGCGGGAGGAGGTACAATGAGCAGTTCTTC. It yields the protein CASSVSSGRRYNEQFF.

V is TRBV4-3 and J is TRBJ2-1; weak D call: TRBD2 (6 bases). The CDR3 totals 11 residues. V was cut by 8 bases and J by 9 bases, with 11 bases left in between. Germline CDR1 LGHNA, CDR2 YSLEER. The CDR3 loop reads CASGGLGEQFF. The CDR3 DNA sequence: TGCGCCAGCGGGGGGTTGGGTGAGCAGTTCTTC.

This chain connects TRBV30 to TRBJ2-7; possibly TRBD2 for D (5 bases). V was pared by 0 bases and J by 4 bases, with 13 bases between. In germline, CDR1 is GTSNPN, CDR2 SVGIG (reference sequence). This CDR3 contains 14 residues. The CDR3 nucleotides read TGTGCCTGGAGTGTACCGATGGGAGTATACGAGCAGTACTTC. Translating gives CAWSVPMGVYEQYF.

This chain joins TRBV7-9 and TRBJ1-1; D call uncertain. This CDR3 is 16 amino acids long. V lost 5 bases, J lost 1 base, and 17 bases lay in between. The V gene's germline CDR1 is SEHNR and CDR2 FQNEAQ (reference sequence). The CDR3 region has the DNA TGTGCCAGCAGCCCTACTAGACGGTTAAGGAACACTGAAGCTTTCTTT. Translating gives CASSPTRRLRNTEAFF.

The chain links TRBV14 to TRBJ1-4, with D possibly being TRBD1 (6 bases). CDR1 is SGHDN and CDR2 is FVKESK in the germline V gene. V was shortened by 4 bases and J by 8 bases, with 17 bases between the two germline ends. The CDR3 loop spans 15 amino acids. Here the CDR3 reads CASSPGVVSFEKLFF. DNA of the CDR3: TGTGCCAGCAGCCCAGGGGTTGTGAGTTTCGAAAAACTGTTTTTT.

This chain links TRBV5-1 with TRBJ2-3; 10 bases agree with TRBD2. The CDR3 has 16 residues. Germline lookup yields CDR1 SGHRS and CDR2 YFSETQ. The V gene end was trimmed by 5 bases and the J gene end by 6 bases; junction bases not matched to a gene: 12. CDR3 loop: CASRPGPTSGYDTQYF. Written as DNA, the CDR3 is TGCGCCAGCAGGCCCGGCCCGACTAGCGGGTACGATACGCAGTATTTT.

V and J are TRBV7-9 and TRBJ1-1; D might be TRBD1 (6 bases). Trimming cost V 1 base and J 6 bases, with 9 bases left between them. Germline CDR1 is SEHNR and CDR2 is FQNEAQ (reference sequence). The CDR3 has 13 residues. The CDR3 region has the DNA TGTGCCAGCAGCTTAGTGAGGGGGGCTGAAGCTTTCTTT. Its translation is CASSLVRGAEAFF.

V usage is TRBV4-3 and J usage is TRBJ1-1, with 9 nucleotides matching TRBD1. Germline V lookup: CDR1 LGHNA, CDR2 YSLEER. This CDR3 is built from 14 residues. V lost 4 bases, J lost 4 bases, and 4 bases stayed unmatched. This CDR3 is CASSLGQGVTEAFF. The CDR3 region has the DNA TGCGCCAGCAGCCTGGGACAGGGAGTCACTGAAGCTTTCTTT.

The chain carries TRBV7-4 and TRBJ2-5, with 8 bases fitting TRBD1. This CDR3 is built from 18 residues. The germline V gene encodes CDR1 SGHVT and CDR2 SQSDAQ. V was clipped by 0 bases and J by 2 bases; unmatched bases: 11. The CDR3: CASSLAEGTGLRQETQYF. The CDR3 nucleotides are TGTGCCAGCAGCTTAGCAGAGGGGACAGGTCTCAGGCAAGAGACCCAGTACTTC.

The chain recombines TRBV19 with TRBJ2-7, with D perhaps TRBD2 (6 bases). The CDR3 has 14 amino acids. Trimming took 7 bases from V and 4 from J, leaving 17 bases between them. Looked up from germline, CDR1 is LNHDA and CDR2 is SQIVND (reference sequence). The CDR3 reads CASTPGTSQYEQYF. CDR3 DNA sequence: TGTGCCAGTACCCCCGGGACTTCTCAATACGAGCAGTACTTC.

This chain connects TRBV28 to TRBJ2-5; 7 bases are a match to TRBD1. The germline CDR1 and CDR2 sequences are MDHEN and SYDVKM. With V trimmed by 2 bases and J by 3 bases, 6 bases remained unmatched. This CDR3 comprises 15 residues. CDR3 sequence reads: CASSLRGQREETQYF. The CDR3, as DNA: TGTGCCAGCAGTTTAAGGGGACAGCGCGAAGAGACCCAGTACTTC.

This chain connects TRBV4-2 to TRBJ2-3; 10 bases agree with TRBD2. The germline V gene encodes CDR1 LGHNA and CDR2 YNFKEQ. The CDR3 spans 16 residues. The J segment lost 6 bases and the V segment lost 0 bases, leaving 6 bases of the junction unmatched. The CDR3 region has the DNA TGTGCCAGCAGCCAAGACGGGGGACTAGCGCCGGATACGCAGTATTTT. Its protein product is CASSQDGGLAPDTQYF.

This chain links TRBV7-9 with TRBJ1-2; 9 positions agree with TRBD1. The ends lost 1 base at V and 11 bases at J; junction bases unmatched: 11. The CDR3 totals 15 residues. Germline V lookup: CDR1 SEHNR, CDR2 FQNEAQ (reference sequence). The CDR3 DNA reads as TGTGCCAGCAGCTTAGGATGGACAGGGGACCTTCTATACACCTTC. Protein sequence: CASSLGWTGDLLYTF.

The chain combines TRBV30 with TRBJ2-1, with 7 positions matching TRBD2. V lost 2 bases to trimming and J lost 0 bases; unmatched junction nucleotides: 7. The germline gives CDR1 GTSNPN, CDR2 SVGIG (reference sequence). CDR3 length: 16 residues. The CDR3 coding sequence is TGTGCCTGGAGTCATCAGAGCGGGATCTCCTACAATGAGCAGTTCTTC. Translated: CAWSHQSGISYNEQFF.

The gene calls are TRBV7-6 and TRBJ2-1; maybe TRBD2 (5 bases). The CDR3 is made up of 15 amino acids. V lost 5 bases and J lost 2, with 13 bases in between. Germline CDR1 and CDR2: SGHVS and FNYEAQ. The DNA for the CDR3 is TGTGCCAGCAGCCCAGCGGACCCCCCCTACAATGAGCAGTTCTTC. It yields the protein CASSPADPPYNEQFF.

V usage is TRBV5-1 and J usage is TRBJ1-1; D call uncertain. Trimming took off 2 bases at V and 6 bases at J, with 8 bases between the two ends. There are 12 residues in the CDR3. Per the germline V gene, CDR1 is SGHRS and CDR2 is YFSETQ. CDR3 sequence: CASSFPGPEAFF. In nucleotides, the CDR3 is TGCGCCAGCAGCTTCCCTGGACCTGAAGCTTTCTTT.

This clone was observed a single time. This chain joins TRBV15 and TRBJ1-1; maybe TRBD1 (6 bases). This CDR3 has 14 residues. Between the trimmed V and J ends, which lost 0 bases and 8 bases, there was a span of 13 bases. Germline loops: CDR1 LNHNV, CDR2 YYDKDF (reference sequence). The CDR3 loop reads CATSRDRQGMEAFF. CDR3 bases: TGTGCCACCAGCAGAGATCGGCAGGGGATGGAAGCTTTCTTT.

The V and J genes are TRBV6-1 and TRBJ2-1; D perhaps matches TRBD1 (6 bases). CDR3 length: 16 residues. Trimming shortened V by 3 bases and J by 4 bases, and 16 bases separated the two germline ends. Germline CDR1 reads MNHNS; CDR2 reads SASEGT. The CDR3 region is CASSDTGTRGYNEQFF. DNA of the CDR3: TGTGCCAGCAGTGATACCGGGACAAGGGGTTACAATGAGCAGTTCTTC.

V and J are TRBV9 and TRBJ2-5; 8 nucleotides agree with TRBD1. Germline loops: CDR1 SGDLS, CDR2 YYNGEE. The CDR3 consists of 15 residues. J lost 5 bases, V lost 4 bases, and 10 bases had no gene match. The CDR3 reads CASSLRTGFWETQYF. CDR3 nucleotide sequence: TGTGCCAGCAGCCTACGGACAGGGTTCTGGGAGACCCAGTACTTC.

The chain couples TRBV6-4 to TRBJ2-7; maybe TRBD1 (5 bases). The CDR3 consists of 14 residues. The V end lost 10 bases, the J end lost 3 bases, and 19 bases lay between the germline ends. The V gene's germline CDR1 is MRHNA and CDR2 SNTAGT. CDR3 coding DNA: TGTGCCAACCACAGGAATAGCACCGACTACGAGCAGTACTTC. Translation gives CANHRNSTDYEQYF.

The chain links TRBV6-6 to TRBJ1-1, with D possibly being TRBD1 (5 bases). CDR3 length equals 16 residues. Per the germline V gene, CDR1 is MNHNY and CDR2 is SVGAGI (reference sequence). Trimming pared 10 bases from V and 4 bases from J, leaving 25 bases between. CDR3 sequence reads: CAIGDGDESGGTEAFF. The DNA for the CDR3 is TGTGCCATAGGCGATGGGGACGAGTCGGGGGGCACTGAAGCTTTCTTT.

This clone appeared once. This chain links TRBV28 with TRBJ2-2; D remains ambiguous. Trimming shortened V by 2 bases and J by 2 bases, and 6 bases separated the two germline ends. Looked up from germline, CDR1 is MDHEN and CDR2 is SYDVKM. The CDR3 runs 14 residues. The CDR3 sequence is CASSLVPNTGELFF. The CDR3 bases are TGTGCCAGCAGTTTAGTCCCAAACACCGGGGAGCTGTTTTTT.

The chain has TRBV2 and TRBJ1-3; TRBD1 agrees at 8 bases. V lost 4 bases, J lost 3 bases, and 5 bases stayed unmatched. Germline CDR1 reads SNHLY; CDR2 reads FYNNEI. This CDR3 spans 15 amino acids. Written as DNA, the CDR3 is TGTGCCAGCAGTGCCCGTGACAGGGGTGGAAACACCATATATTTT. Translating it yields CASSARDRGGNTIYF.

This chain connects TRBV4-3 to TRBJ2-1, with 7 bases lining up with TRBD2. Germline values: CDR1 LGHNA, CDR2 YSLEER. V dropped 3 bases and J dropped 3; count of bases not matched to a gene: 14. This CDR3 contains 18 residues. Written as DNA, the CDR3 is TGCGCCAGCAGCCATCCGTGGATCCGCGGGAGCGTCTACAATGAGCAGTTCTTC. Protein sequence: CASSHPWIRGSVYNEQFF.

Only one count was recorded for this clone. This rearrangement joins TRBV7-2 to TRBJ2-7; D is ambiguous. CDR1 is SGHTA and CDR2 is FQGNSA in the germline V gene. V lost 4 bases, J lost 6 bases, and 10 bases lay in between. The CDR3 totals 12 residues. Here the CDR3 reads CASSSRNPEQYF. Written as DNA, the CDR3 is TGTGCCAGCAGCTCCCGAAATCCCGAGCAGTACTTC.

The chain couples TRBV27 to TRBJ2-7; D not certain. CDR1 and CDR2 from the germline V gene are MNHEY and SMNVEV (reference sequence). There are 14 residues in the CDR3. Trimming took off 4 bases at V and 7 bases at J, with 17 bases between the two ends. This CDR3 reads CASSWHRALGEQYF. The CDR3 DNA follows: TGTGCCAGCAGTTGGCACCGGGCCCTTGGGGAGCAGTACTTC.

This clone was seen only once. The V gene is TRBV28, the J gene TRBJ2-2; a possible D gene is TRBD1 (6 bases). Germline V gene lookup returns CDR1 MDHEN and CDR2 SYDVKM. V was shortened by 2 bases and J by 0 bases, with 16 bases between the two germline ends. The CDR3 has 18 residues. This CDR3 reads CASSLRAGRGSNTGELFF. CDR3 nucleotides: TGTGCCAGCAGTTTAAGGGCCGGCAGGGGATCGAACACCGGGGAGCTGTTTTTT.